Following are 8 T cell receptor beta chains from one sample sequenced in a study of vaccination and CD4 T cells after COVID-19. Their target antigens are unknown. Cultured CD4+ T-cell DNA underwent Oncomine TCR Beta short-read sequencing. TCRdb used MiXCR to reprocess the PCR reads, holding one entry per CDR3 protein. This sample has 13,000 to 15,000 distinct CDR3 sequences, with 48% found just once. Treatment here: roughly nine-day PBMC culture with coronavirus spike peptide pools or control peptides (ViraFEST assay). The specimen was CD4+ T cells from blood, cultured in vitro. All receptors derive from a human donor who had recovered from COVID-19.

This sequence joins TRBV2 and TRBJ1-1, with D tentatively TRBD1 (5 bases). The CDR3 covers 14 residues. Germline-derived CDR1 and CDR2 are SNHLY and FYNNEI. V lost 4 bases and J lost 10, with 19 bases in between. CDR3 residues: CASSGKGPGWLAFF. The CDR3 region has the DNA TGTGCCAGCAGTGGGAAGGGCCCAGGGTGGTTAGCTTTCTTT.

This chain links TRBV6-1 with TRBJ2-7; D gene uncertain. Germline V gives CDR1 MNHNS, CDR2 SASEGT. The V end was cut by 4 bases, the J end by 2 bases, with 9 bases between. The CDR3 consists of 13 residues. CDR3 nucleotide sequence: TGTGCCAGCAGTGTCGATGGTACCTACGAGCAGTACTTC. Protein product: CASSVDGTYEQYF.

In this sample, this clonotype turned up a few times. The chain employs TRBV28 and TRBJ2-7; possible D gene TRBD1, 6 bases. Germline V lookup: CDR1 MDHEN, CDR2 SYDVKM. Trimming removed 6 bases at V and 2 bases at J, with 23 bases between. The CDR3 is 17 amino acids. The CDR3 spells CASRETGSDWWAYEQYF. The CDR3 region has the DNA TGTGCCAGCAGAGAGACAGGATCTGACTGGTGGGCCTACGAGCAGTACTTC.

This clonotype turned up a few times. The chain combines TRBV7-2 with TRBJ2-3; D gene ambiguous. From germline, CDR1 is SGHTA and CDR2 FQGNSA. V lost 5 bases, J lost 6 bases, and 9 bases lay in between. This CDR3 has 12 amino acids. The CDR3 DNA follows: TGTGCCAGCAGCCCCTTCGTGGATACGCAGTATTTT. Its protein is CASSPFVDTQYF.

This clonotype was detected only a few times. The gene calls are TRBV6-5 and TRBJ1-1, with 7 bases aligning to TRBD1. CDR1 and CDR2 (germline): MNHEY, SVGAGI. The CDR3 loop spans 17 amino acids. The V gene end was trimmed by 2 bases and the J gene end by 4 bases; junction bases not matched to a gene: 13. This CDR3 is CASSYVLGGRGVTEAFF. CDR3 in DNA: TGTGCCAGCAGTTACGTGTTGGGAGGCAGGGGGGTCACTGAAGCTTTCTTT.

The V and J genes are TRBV25-1 and TRBJ1-2; tentative D call: TRBD1 (5 bases). Trimming stripped 2 bases from V and 13 bases from J, with 14 bases between. Germline assignment: CDR1 MGHDK and CDR2 SYGVNS. The CDR3 covers 12 residues. CDR3 bases: TGTGCCAGCAGTGAACGAGAGGGGTCCTTCACCTTC. It encodes CASSEREGSFTF.

This clonotype was picked up a small number of times. The genes are TRBV6-5 and TRBJ1-6; TRBD1 is a possible D gene (6 bases). The CDR3 totals 15 residues. Trimming left V 4 bases short and J 9 bases short, with 16 bases between. Germline V CDR1 and CDR2: MNHEY, SVGAGI. CDR3 nucleotide sequence: TGTGCCAGCAGTTTAACGAACAGGGATCCTTCACCCCTCCACTTT. It is translated as CASSLTNRDPSPLHF.

This sequence joins TRBV19 and TRBJ2-5; D not resolved. The ends were cut back, 4 bases at V and 5 bases at J, with 14 bases in the middle. The CDR3 is made up of 14 amino acids. Germline CDR1 LNHDA, CDR2 SQIVND (reference sequence). The CDR3 loop is CASSNRPRGETQYF. DNA of the CDR3: TGTGCCAGTAGTAACCGTCCCCGAGGCGAGACCCAGTACTTC.